Listed below are T cell receptor beta chains from one sample, sequenced in a study of T-cell memory formation after mild COVID-19. MiXCR was run by TCRdb on the 5' RACE reads, yielding one entry per CDR3 protein. Of roughly 250,000 distinct CDR3 sequences in the sample, less than 20% are singletons; the top ten hold approximately 3.5%. The specimen was PBMCs or a T cell subset sorted from them (not recorded which). These receptors were collected from a man in his late teens or twenties who had mild COVID-19 (a few samples of this study predate the infection). Cell type and time point are not known. The CDR3 runs from the conserved cysteine through the conserved F or W.

v_call	cdr3_length	j_call	cdr3_aa
TRBV6-6	15	TRBJ2-1	CASKTSGGPPNEQFF
TRBV7-2	15	TRBJ2-3	CASRLAVGPTDTQYF
TRBV10-3	15	TRBJ2-2	CAITERQGGTGELFF
TRBV18	17	TRBJ1-2	CASSRRLQGWTNYGYTF
TRBV15	13	TRBJ1-2	CATSRDYQGDDTF
TRBV6-5	16	TRBJ2-5	CASSYAHRFGVETQYF
TRBV7-9	15	TRBJ1-1	CASTTSGGRYTEAFF
TRBV30	12	TRBJ1-1	CAWSVGGQESEF
TRBV7-9	12	TRBJ1-3	CASTPDLNTIYF
TRBV9	17	TRBJ2-5	CASSVGAGTGFEETQYF
TRBV30	14	TRBJ2-3	CAWSGRGGTDTQYF
TRBV15	13	TRBJ2-1	CATSRVPTSEQFF
TRBV6-1	12	TRBJ1-1	CASSEWTRESFF
TRBV5-1	15	TRBJ2-7	CASSSWRGESDEQYF
TRBV7-6	14	TRBJ2-7	CASSLEVSGGEQYF
TRBV6-5	17	TRBJ1-2	CASSRGTISVANYGYTF
TRBV6-2/TRBV6-3	24	TRBJ2-2	CASSQGLYARQLPPTYANTGELFF
TRBV25-1	14	TRBJ2-7	CASSESGSSYEQYF
TRBV5-1	15	TRBJ2-3	CASRPGLAGTDTQYF
TRBV6-5	16	TRBJ1-1	CASSYGRGGMNTEAFF
TRBV29-1	13	TRBJ2-5	CSVDNPGRETQYF
TRBV7-2	14	TRBJ2-5	CASSLSVGSETQYF
TRBV6-5	12	TRBJ2-3	CASRERTDTQYF
TRBV20-1	15	TRBJ2-1	CSASFQGDSYNEQFF